The next 31 T cell receptor beta chains were all read from a single sample in a study of monozygotic twins with inflammatory bowel disease (dated by TCRdb to between 2018 and 2021). Receptor libraries were prepared by 5' RACE. These reads were obtained on an Illumina HiSeq 2500. TCRdb reanalyzed the reads, keeping one entry per CDR3 protein sequence and omitting DNA. The record for this sample contains fewer than 150,000 distinct CDR3 sequences. The ten largest account for around 2.5% of the sample. Sequences were obtained from blood. These receptors were obtained from a human donor with ulcerative colitis or Crohn's disease, or a healthy co-twin of an affected twin (not recorded which).

The rearrangement links TRBV6-1 to TRBJ2-7; TCRdb designates TRBD2, a call that cannot be tested without DNA. Germline lookup yields CDR1 MNHNS and CDR2 SASEGT. The length of the CDR3 is 15 residues. CDR3 in amino acids: CASKFGLASSYEQYF.

V is TRBV7-8 and J is TRBJ2-3; TCRdb gives TRBD2 as the D gene, but with no DNA this cannot be confirmed. CDR1 and CDR2 from the germline V gene are SGHVS and FQNEAQ. The CDR3 runs 16 residues. The CDR3 protein is CASSFDLAGGSDTQYF.

The chain is built from TRBV9 and TRBJ2-1; the TRBD2 assignment by TCRdb is unverifiable without DNA. The germline CDR1 and CDR2 sequences are SGDLS and YYNGEE. The CDR3 has 18 residues. The CDR3 reads CASSVVVGAMGTHNEQFF.

The chain couples TRBV5-1 to TRBJ2-1; TCRdb picks TRBD2, but there is no DNA to check that call. CDR1 and CDR2 (germline): SGHRS, YFSETQ. The CDR3 is made up of 15 amino acids. The CDR3 loop is CASSSVSGANNEQFF.

This chain joins TRBV5-1 and TRBJ2-3. Looked up from germline, CDR1 is SGHRS and CDR2 is YFSETQ. This CDR3 is built from 15 residues. CDR3 loop: CASSLVYSLTDTQYF.

This chain links TRBV27 with TRBJ2-1. This CDR3 contains 16 residues. The V gene's germline CDR1 is MNHEY and CDR2 SMNVEV (reference sequence). The CDR3 sequence: CASKFLGRTSYNEQFF.

The rearrangement uses TRBV19 and TRBJ1-2. The CDR3 loop spans 15 amino acids. Per the germline V gene, CDR1 is LNHDA and CDR2 is SQIVND (reference sequence). CDR3 region: CASSKHKEGNYGYTF.

V and J are TRBV7-9 and TRBJ2-1; the D call from TCRdb, TRBD1, cannot be confirmed without DNA. This CDR3 comprises 12 residues. Germline V gives CDR1 SEHNR, CDR2 FQNEAQ (reference sequence). The CDR3 reads CANGRSSREQFF.

The chain's CDR3 is CASSVAETGYREQYF. The chain has TRBV9 and TRBJ2-7; TCRdb designates TRBD1, a call that cannot be tested without DNA. CDR3 length: 15 amino acids. The germline CDR1 and CDR2 sequences are SGDLS and YYNGEE.

The V call is TRBV5-1, the J call TRBJ2-3; TCRdb reports TRBD2, a call that lacks DNA to check it against. The CDR3 length is 15 residues. Germline values: CDR1 SGHRS, CDR2 YFSETQ. The CDR3 sequence: CASSPPGLGVDTQYF.

V usage is TRBV18 and J usage is TRBJ1-5; the TCRdb D gene call, TRBD1, has no DNA to confirm it. Germline CDR1 and CDR2: KGHSH and LQKENI. This CDR3 contains 16 residues. The CDR3 region is CASSPDRGRGNQPQHF. The full variable domain, completed using reference TRBV18 and TRBJ1-5, is NAGVMQNPRHLVRRRGQEARLRCSPMKGHSHVYWYRQLPEEGLKFMVYLQKENIIDESGMPKERFSAEFPKEGPSILRIQQVVRGDSAAYFCASSPDRGRGNQPQHFGDGTRLSIL.

The chain employs TRBV20-1 and TRBJ2-1; no DNA is available, so the TRBD1 call from TCRdb remains unchecked. The CDR3 extends over 14 amino acids. Germline loops: CDR1 DFQATT, CDR2 SNEGSKA (reference sequence). CDR3 region: CSARNDRASDEQFF.

The V gene is TRBV4-3, the J gene TRBJ2-1. This CDR3 comprises 16 residues. CDR1 and CDR2 (germline): LGHNA, YSLEER. The CDR3 loop reads CASSQDSGLTLNEQFF.

The chain links TRBV20-1 to TRBJ1-1; TCRdb's D call, TRBD1, is unchecked because there is no DNA. The CDR3 is 17 residues long. Per the germline V gene, CDR1 is DFQATT and CDR2 is SNEGSKA (reference sequence). The CDR3 is CSARDSGGWLTNTEAFF.

The chain combines TRBV5-1 with TRBJ2-5; TCRdb returns TRBD1, unconfirmable since there is no DNA. CDR1 and CDR2 from the germline V gene are SGHRS and YFSETQ. The CDR3 spans 15 residues. The CDR3 loop is CASSLDGGNQETQYF.

The gene calls are TRBV12-3 or TRBV12-4 and TRBJ1-2; with no DNA, the TCRdb D assignment of TRBD1 cannot be verified. The CDR3 contains 14 residues. Here the CDR3 reads CASRRTGVNYGYTF.

The V gene is TRBV20-1, the J gene TRBJ2-1. In germline, CDR1 is DFQATT, CDR2 SNEGSKA (reference sequence). The CDR3 is 14 residues long. The CDR3 here is CSARAMVENNEQFF.

J is TRBJ1-4 and V is TRBV5-1; absent DNA, TCRdb's TRBD1 call cannot be checked. The CDR3 totals 15 residues. Germline lookup yields CDR1 SGHRS and CDR2 YFSETQ. The CDR3 sequence is CASKQGGATNEKLFF.

This chain's CDR3 is CASSLAGFRANTGELFF. This sequence joins TRBV5-1 and TRBJ2-2. The CDR3 is 17 amino acids. Per the germline V gene, CDR1 is SGHRS and CDR2 is YFSETQ.

The chain joins TRBV20-1 to TRBJ1-5; the TCRdb call, TRBD1, lacks DNA for checking. The CDR3 is 14 amino acids. Germline lookup yields CDR1 DFQATT and CDR2 SNEGSKA (reference sequence). CDR3: CSARQGWSNQPQHF.

V usage is TRBV6-2 or TRBV6-3 and J usage is TRBJ2-7; TCRdb indicates TRBD2, and absent DNA this call remains unverified. Germline V gene data show CDR1 as MNHEY and CDR2 as SVGEGT. This CDR3 is 16 amino acids long. The CDR3 here is CASSYATTGRSYEQYF.

V gene TRBV4-2 combines with J gene TRBJ1-2; absent DNA, TCRdb's TRBD1 call cannot be checked. The germline V gene has CDR1 LGHNA and CDR2 YNFKEQ. This CDR3 comprises 15 residues. The CDR3 is CASSHPRGSDYGYTF.

The rearrangement links TRBV18 to TRBJ1-2; TCRdb lists TRBD1, though no DNA is available to test this call. Germline CDR1 is KGHSH and CDR2 is LQKENI. CDR3 length equals 14 residues. The CDR3 sequence: CDSSPLGQGSGYTF.

V gene TRBV7-8 combines with J gene TRBJ2-3; TCRdb's D call, TRBD1, is unchecked because there is no DNA. Germline lookup yields CDR1 SGHVS and CDR2 FQNEAQ. The CDR3 spans 15 residues. The CDR3 spells CASTNPFKGTDTQYF.

This chain joins TRBV7-3 and TRBJ2-3; TCRdb lists TRBD1, though no DNA is available to test this call. The CDR3 has 13 residues. The germline V gene encodes CDR1 SGHTA and CDR2 FQGTGA. This CDR3 reads CASSVDSFNTQYF.

The rearrangement uses TRBV7-9 and TRBJ1-2. Germline CDR1 SEHNR, CDR2 FQNEAQ (reference sequence). The CDR3 is made up of 13 amino acids. CDR3 amino acids: CASSLYETYGYTF. Drawing the rest from reference TRBV7-9 and TRBJ1-2, the complete variable domain is DTGVSQNPRHKITKRGQNVTFRCDPISEHNRLYWYRQTLGQGPEFLTYFQNEAQLEKSRLLSDRFSAERPKGSFSTLEIQRTEQGDSAMYLCASSLYETYGYTFGSGTRLTVV.

The V and J genes are TRBV5-4 and TRBJ2-7; TCRdb selects TRBD1, and the lack of DNA leaves this call unchecked. Germline-derived CDR1 and CDR2 are SGHNT and YYREEE (reference sequence). The CDR3 has 14 amino acids. CDR3 protein: CASSEGQGAYEQYF.

This rearrangement joins TRBV10-3 to TRBJ2-7; TCRdb picks TRBD1, but there is no DNA to check that call. Per germline, CDR1 ENHRY and CDR2 SYGVKD. CDR3 length: 13 amino acids. The CDR3: CAIQRDRGREQYF.

The gene calls are TRBV7-2 and TRBJ2-1. Germline V lookup: CDR1 SGHTA, CDR2 FQGNSA. The CDR3 has 14 residues. The CDR3 loop reads CASSLVGASNEQFF.

The chain employs TRBV7-9 and TRBJ1-1; TCRdb calls TRBD1, which cannot be checked without DNA. Germline assignment: CDR1 SEHNR and CDR2 FQNEAQ (reference sequence). The CDR3 is 15 amino acids. CDR3 residues: CASSPRAGGNTEAFF.

J is TRBJ2-7 and V is TRBV18; TCRdb's D call, TRBD1, is unchecked because there is no DNA. The CDR3 extends over 15 amino acids. Germline V CDR1 and CDR2: KGHSH, LQKENI. CDR3: CASSPPDRAGNEQYF. Full variable domain (missing parts from reference TRBV18 and TRBJ2-7): NAGVMQNPRHLVRRRGQEARLRCSPMKGHSHVYWYRQLPEEGLKFMVYLQKENIIDESGMPKERFSAEFPKEGPSILRIQQVVRGDSAAYFCASSPPDRAGNEQYFGPGTRLTVT.